The 13 T cell receptor beta chains below all came from one sample that was sequenced in a study of blood T cell repertoires in COVID-19. The table came from immunoSEQ multiplex PCR; TCRdb's copy has only in-frame clones and leaves some out. This table has 130,000 to 150,000 clones, 87% appearing once. The sequencing input was PBMCs or T cells enriched from blood (not recorded which). These receptors were obtained from a woman aged 40 to 50 who had been exposed to COVID-19.

This sequence joins TRBV6-5 and TRBJ1-4, with D perhaps matching TRBD1 (5 bases). Between the trimmed V and J ends, which lost 5 bases and 8 bases, there was a span of 15 bases. Germline V gene sequence: CDR1 MNHEY, CDR2 SVGAGI. The CDR3 has 14 amino acids. The CDR3 region is CASSRDREAEKLFF. Here the CDR3 DNA reads TGTGCCAGCAGTAGAGACAGAGAAGCCGAAAAACTGTTTTTT.

This clone appeared a few times. The V call is TRBV11-2, the J call TRBJ1-2, with a tentative D call TRBD1 (5 bases). Trimming removed 4 bases at V and 5 bases at J, with 17 bases between. This CDR3 region has 15 residues. CDR1 is SGHAT and CDR2 is FQNNGV in the germline V gene. In DNA, the CDR3 is TGTGCCAGCAGCTCGACCTTAGACGGGGGGTATGGCTACACCTTC. Translated, it gives CASSSTLDGGYGYTF.

This clone showed up just once. The chain couples TRBV28 to TRBJ1-6; 11 positions match TRBD1. The J segment lost 8 bases and the V segment lost 7 bases, leaving 7 bases of the junction unmatched. The germline V gene encodes CDR1 MDHEN and CDR2 SYDVKM. The CDR3 has 15 residues. Here the CDR3 reads CASKSGTGGHSPLHF. As DNA, the CDR3 is TGTGCCAGCAAGTCCGGGACAGGGGGTCATTCACCCCTCCACTTT.

This clone was detected once. The rearrangement links TRBV6-6 to TRBJ1-2; D remains unclear. This CDR3 spans 13 amino acids. Trimming stripped 2 bases from V and 5 bases from J, with 9 bases between. The germline gives CDR1 MNHNY, CDR2 SVGAGI (reference sequence). Written as DNA, the CDR3 is TGTGCCAGCAGTTACGACAATGATTATGGCTACACCTTC. This codes for CASSYDNDYGYTF.

The chain couples TRBV7-6 to TRBJ2-1; a possible D gene is TRBD2 (5 bases). V lost 1 base, J lost 0 bases, and 13 bases lay in between. CDR1 and CDR2 from the germline V gene are SGHVS and FNYEAQ. The CDR3 is 17 amino acids. In DNA, the CDR3 is TGTGCCAGCAGCTTAGAAATAGCGCAAAGCTCCTACAATGAGCAGTTCTTC. Protein: CASSLEIAQSSYNEQFF.

This chain connects TRBV4-3 to TRBJ1-2; no reliable D call. Trimming removed 3 bases from V and 7 bases from J, with 9 bases in between. Germline CDR1 reads LGHNA; CDR2 reads YSLEER. The CDR3 has 12 amino acids. The CDR3 loop reads CASSQGRSGYTF. In DNA form, the CDR3 reads TGCGCCAGCAGCCAGGGGAGGAGTGGCTACACCTTC.

The chain carries TRBV7-9 and TRBJ1-1; D remains unclear. This CDR3 region has 14 residues. Trimming took 3 bases from V and 5 from J, leaving 13 bases between them. The germline V gene has CDR1 SEHNR and CDR2 FQNEAQ (reference sequence). As DNA, the CDR3 is TGTGCCAGCAGCTTCGGGGTGTTGGCGACTGAAGCTTTCTTT. Translating it yields CASSFGVLATEAFF.

The chain is built from TRBV5-4 and TRBJ2-5, with a tentative D call TRBD1 (5 bases). V was shortened by 1 base and J by 4 bases, with 14 bases between the two germline ends. Germline V gene lookup returns CDR1 SGHNT and CDR2 YYREEE (reference sequence). The CDR3 is 15 amino acids. CDR3 bases: TGTGCCAGCAGCTTGAGACTGGGGCTAGGAGAGACCCAGTACTTC. Translation: CASSLRLGLGETQYF.

This chain uses TRBV5-1 with TRBJ1-3, with D hard to call. V was cut by 5 bases and J by 1 base, with 10 bases left in between. The CDR3 runs 14 residues. CDR1 and CDR2 from the germline V gene are SGHRS and YFSETQ. The CDR3 is CASSAYDSGNTIYF. Written as DNA, the CDR3 is TGCGCCAGCAGTGCCTACGATTCTGGAAACACCATATATTTT.

The chain carries TRBV7-2 and TRBJ2-3; D possibly corresponds to TRBD2 (5 bases). This CDR3 comprises 13 residues. Germline V CDR1 and CDR2: SGHTA, FQGNSA. V shed 5 bases and J shed 6 bases, with 12 bases lying between them. The CDR3 DNA follows: TGTGCCAGCAGCGATACTAGAACCGATACGCAGTATTTT. Encoded protein: CASSDTRTDTQYF.

As DNA, the CDR3 is TGCGCCAGCAGCCAAGACCCAGCGGGGGCCGCGTACCAAGAGACCCAGTACTTC. It encodes CASSQDPAGAAYQETQYF. This rearrangement joins TRBV4-1 to TRBJ2-5; 8 bases agree with TRBD2. This CDR3 is built from 18 residues. The V segment lost 0 bases and the J segment 0 bases; nucleotides outside the gene matches: 9. CDR1 is MGHRA, CDR2 YSYEKL, per germline.

The J gene is TRBJ2-7, the V gene TRBV5-6, with D maybe TRBD1 (8 bases). The germline gives CDR1 SGHDT, CDR2 YYEEEE. Trimming took off 4 bases at V and 6 bases at J, with 17 bases between the two ends. The CDR3 has 14 residues. CDR3 coding DNA: TGTGCCAGCAGCCCGACAGGGGAGCGGGGCGAGCAGTACTTC. This encodes CASSPTGERGEQYF.

V gene TRBV28 combines with J gene TRBJ2-7; a weak D match, TRBD1 (6 bases). CDR3 length: 11 amino acids. Trimming left V 5 bases short and J 6 bases short, with 8 bases between. Germline loops: CDR1 MDHEN, CDR2 SYDVKM. CDR3 nucleotides: TGTGCCAGCAGTCTGGGGGCCGAGCAGTACTTC. Its protein is CASSLGAEQYF.